A single sample is the source of the 12 T cell receptor beta chains below, sequenced in a study of blood T cell repertoires in COVID-19. The table came from immunoSEQ multiplex PCR; TCRdb's copy has only in-frame clones and leaves some out. Among 150,000 to 200,000 clones, over 75% were seen once, and the ten largest hold 6%. The specimen was PBMCs or T cells enriched from blood (not recorded which). These receptors all stem from a man aged 35-49 years who had recovered from COVID-19.

The chain has TRBV10-2 and TRBJ2-1; 8 nucleotides match TRBD1. The CDR3 is 12 amino acids. The trim removed 8 bases at V and 9 bases at J, leaving 6 bases unmatched. Germline CDR1 is WSHSY and CDR2 is SAAADI. Here the CDR3 reads CASGTGVSEQFF. In DNA form, the CDR3 reads TGCGCCAGCGGGACAGGAGTTAGTGAGCAGTTCTTC.

In its sample, this clone was seen a few times. The chain has TRBV4-1 and TRBJ2-3, with TRBD2 as a possible D gene (5 bases). The germline gives CDR1 MGHRA, CDR2 YSYEKL. The CDR3 has 19 amino acids. The V and J ends lost 2 bases and 2 bases respectively, with 23 bases between them. CDR3: CASSQLRQRTRLSTDTQYF. The CDR3 nucleotides are TGCGCCAGCAGCCAACTGCGTCAGCGGACTCGCCTCTCCACAGATACGCAGTATTTT.

This rearrangement joins TRBV7-3 to TRBJ2-7; D is possibly TRBD2 (6 bases). Germline V gene sequence: CDR1 SGHTA, CDR2 FQGTGA. V dropped 0 bases and J dropped 5 bases, with 14 bases sitting between them. The length of the CDR3 is 15 residues. This CDR3 is CASSLTGGVSDEQYF. The CDR3 DNA is TGTGCCAGCAGCTTAACTGGAGGGGTTAGCGACGAGCAGTACTTC. Based on the CDR3 plus reference TRBV7-3 and TRBJ2-7, the full variable domain is GAGVSQTPSNKVTEKGKYVELRCDPISGHTALYWYRQSLGQGPEFLIYFQGTGAADDSGLPNDRFFAVRPEGSVSTLKIQRTERGDSAVYLCASSLTGGVSDEQYFGPGTRLTVT.

In this sample, this clone turned up once. The J gene is TRBJ1-2, the V gene TRBV29-1, with 9 bases that match TRBD1. This CDR3 is built from 13 residues. Germline V gene sequence: CDR1 SQVTM, CDR2 ANQGSEA. J lost 3 bases, V lost 7 bases, and 6 bases had no gene match. CDR3 nucleotides: TGCAGCGCTCCGGGACAGGGCTACTATGGCTACACCTTC. This sequence encodes CSAPGQGYYGYTF.

The rearrangement joins TRBV6-5 to TRBJ1-2; 8 bases are a match to TRBD1. Unmatched junction bases numbered 6, after V lost 6 bases and J lost 6 bases. Looked up from germline, CDR1 is MNHEY and CDR2 is SVGAGI. This CDR3 comprises 13 residues. The CDR3 DNA follows: TGTGCCAGCAGAGAGGACAGGGTTAATGGCTACACCTTC. It yields the protein CASREDRVNGYTF.

V gene TRBV18 combines with J gene TRBJ1-1; TRBD1 is a possible D gene (6 bases). Trimming stripped 2 bases from V and 1 base from J, with 11 bases between. This CDR3 region has 15 residues. Germline CDR1 KGHSH, CDR2 LQKENI. The CDR3 loop is CASSPAPGQNTEAFF. In DNA form, the CDR3 reads TGTGCCAGCTCACCAGCGCCGGGACAGAACACTGAAGCTTTCTTT.

The rearrangement uses TRBV6-5 and TRBJ1-2; D gene ambiguous. Trimming removed 2 bases at V and 7 bases at J, with 2 bases between. This CDR3 has 10 amino acids. From germline, CDR1 is MNHEY and CDR2 SVGAGI. The DNA of the CDR3 is TGTGCCAGCAGTTACCTTGGCTACACCTTC. Residues: CASSYLGYTF.

The chain joins TRBV18 to TRBJ1-1; TRBD1 might be the D (5 bases). Germline V gives CDR1 KGHSH, CDR2 LQKENI. The V gene lost 6 bases and the J gene lost 0 bases, with 8 bases spanning the gap. The CDR3 spans 13 residues. The CDR3 reads CASSGGMNTEAFF. The CDR3 bases are TGTGCCAGCTCGGGGGGGATGAACACTGAAGCTTTCTTT.

The table lists this clone with a count of one. This chain links TRBV6-5 with TRBJ2-6; possibly TRBD1 for D (5 bases). The CDR3 totals 14 residues. V shed 8 bases and J shed 4 bases, with 12 bases lying between them. Germline V gene lookup returns CDR1 MNHEY and CDR2 SVGAGI. As DNA, the CDR3 is TGTGCCAGCCAGGCAGGGTCCGGGGCCAACGTCCTGACTTTC. It yields the protein CASQAGSGANVLTF.

The chain couples TRBV5-1 to TRBJ2-5, with unresolved D. CDR3 length equals 13 residues. From germline, CDR1 is SGHRS and CDR2 YFSETQ. V was trimmed by 4 bases and J by 1 base, leaving 8 bases between them. DNA for the CDR3: TGCGCCAGCAGCCGAGAATTCCAAGAGACCCAGTACTTC. Protein sequence: CASSREFQETQYF.

The CDR3 DNA is TGTGCCAGCAGTGAAGTTCCGGGACAGAGCCTTCATCAGCCCCAGCATTTT. The encoded protein is CASSEVPGQSLHQPQHF. The chain combines TRBV2 with TRBJ1-5, with TRBD1 matching 7 bases. Trimming at V came to 1 base and at J to 5 bases, leaving 11 bases not matched to a gene. This CDR3 has 17 residues. Germline CDR1 is SNHLY and CDR2 is FYNNEI.

V and J are TRBV6-6 and TRBJ2-1; 9 bases are a match to TRBD1. The trim removed 5 bases at V and 5 bases at J, leaving 16 bases unmatched. Germline V gene data show CDR1 as MNHNY and CDR2 as SVGAGI (reference sequence). The CDR3 runs 18 residues. CDR3 coding DNA: TGTGCCAGCAGTCCCCCCTTCCGCGGACAGGGGATTCACAATGAGCAGTTCTTC. This encodes CASSPPFRGQGIHNEQFF.